This TCR beta chain is from a study of beta chain features in type 1 diabetes (dated by TCRdb to 2016 to 2018). With respect to the entire study: Mean age, gender distribution, total cell number and subset yield were not different between patients and healthy donors. A total of under 120,000,000 sorted cells were examined across all samples, and RNA yield correlated strongly with the number of cells per subset. In the study, TCRB repertoires of sorted circulating CD4+ T cell subsets from recently diagnosed type 1 diabetes patients were compared with those of matched healthy donors. Naive and central memory subsets were obtained from all 30 or so donors, but regulatory and stem cell-like memory subsets were isolated from only 8 patients and roughly 8 healthy donors.

Each donor gave one peripheral blood draw, approximately 0.11 L on average, collected into heparinised tubes. A BD FACSAria II and a panel including CD45RO, CCR7, CD25, CD127, CD95 and CD27 were used to sort naive, central memory, regulatory and stem cell-like memory CD4+ T cells. A purity above 95% was achieved for all sorted populations. PBMCs were isolated immediately by Lymphoprep density gradient centrifugation and stained directly without culture. So that batch effects would be minimized, each experiment stained and sorted samples in pairs, pairing one healthy donor with one patient. On the study overall, not on this receptor specifically: Sequencing cDNA rather than genomic DNA could over-represent highly expressing activated cells, although activation and CD3 levels did not differ between groups. In all four CD4+ subsets, TCRB CDR3 length was moderately but significantly shorter in type 1 diabetes patients. Shorter templates might be favored by PCR, yet because patient and control samples were amplified and corrected together, any such skew would affect both groups equally. Naive, central memory and regulatory TCRB repertoires appeared to be more alike among patients than among healthy donors. Only small numbers of individuals were included in the HLA sub-analyses, which left unresolved whether HLA type had any influence on TCRB rearrangement. Patients with type 1 diabetes made fewer insertions and deleted more nucleotides at VDJ recombination sites, implying thymic rearrangement abnormalities.

On this clone: This receptor's antigen is unknown. No per-base quality is available; no much larger clone lies one base away.

The entire amount of isolated RNA was reverse transcribed using the High Capacity cDNA Reverse Transcription Kit, so the sequenced TCRB transcripts were expressed ones. Naive, central memory and regulatory T cell samples underwent deep immunoSEQ sequencing, averaging around 4 million total reads per sample. Sorted cells were lysed in RLT buffer and RNA was extracted with DNase-treated RNeasy Micro or Mini kits, depending on cell number. Each cell subset was processed separately to prevent cross-contamination, with patient and healthy donor samples processed together. The immunoSEQ multiplex PCR was used to amplify TCRB sequences from cDNA, yielding 87-bp fragments that span the CDR3 region. Amplicons were sequenced on the Illumina HiSeq platform. As for the original processing: PCR bias was corrected computationally using synthetic template baselines, and reads within Hamming distance 2 were collapsed, with unmergeable singletons discarded. Reads were aligned against IMGT to assign V, D and J genes, CDR3 length and insertions or deletions at six rearrangement sites. Within each subset, clonotype counts were normalized to the number of sorted cells before true diversity and Gini coefficients were calculated with the tcR R package. The overlap coefficient, calculated on TCRB nucleotide sequences, was used to quantify repertoire sharing. Out-of-frame TCRB sequences from naive cells were analyzed to stand in for the pre-selection repertoire. The table comes from immuneACCESS by way of TCRdb, which keeps in-frame sequences with V and J called. Part of the clones is missing from these tables; in studies checked, under half for an unresolved V gene and the rest for unknown reasons. From that table come the V and J calls and clone size; the DNA was used to work out D and trimming. The sample table holds 500,000 to 650,000 clones, of which around 12% were seen once. Around 0.12% of the sample is taken by the ten largest.

Spanning cysteine to phenylalanine, the CDR3 consists of 13 amino acids. The sequence is cut down to CDR3 DNA, 39 bases in frame from base 1. The V end gives up 6 bases and the J end 7 bases, leaving 5 bases in the junction not matched to a gene. CDR1 SEHNR and CDR2 FQNEAQ are derived from the germline V gene (reference sequence). The rearranged chain carries TRBV7-9 and TRBJ2-2; 7 nucleotides in the junction match TRBD1. The TCR sequence derives from a man aged 25-45 years with type 1 diabetes. The sequenced material came from naive CD4+ T cells from blood. The sample's cell subset or site, from its label and the paper: true naive CD4+ T cells. The CDR3 protein sequence reads: CASSRQGNGELFF. The DNA is TGTGCCAGCAGTCGACAGGGAAACGGGGAGCTGTTTTTT.